The present TCR beta chain was sequenced within a study of identical twins. Study outcomes and limitations: The abundant beta clonotypes from cord blood had fewer insertions, and memory repertoires had none of this.

The germline V gene has CDR1 SGHVS and CDR2 FNYEAQ. V dropped 1 base and J dropped 6 bases, with 13 bases sitting between them. The CDR3 is made up of 14 amino acids. TCRdb re-called the 5' RACE reads through MiXCR, storing one row per CDR3 protein. Among 1.5 million to 2 million distinct CDR3 sequences listed, under 35% were seen once. This clonotype turned up a few times. Its antigen is undetermined. The TCR sequence derives from a newborn girl in good health. The material sequenced was cord blood. The chain couples TRBV7-6 to TRBJ2-7; unclear D gene. The CDR3 is CASSLGRVVGEQYF. For the CDR3, the DNA is TGTGCCAGCAGCTTAGGTCGTGTAGTTGGCGAGCAGTACTTC. Drawing the rest from reference TRBV7-6 and TRBJ2-7, the complete variable domain is GAGVSQSPRYKVTKRGQDVALRCDPISGHVSLYWYRQALGQGPEFLTYFNYEAQQDKSGLPNDRFSAERPEGSISTLTIQRTEQRDSAMYRCASSLGRVVGEQYFGPGTRLTVT.